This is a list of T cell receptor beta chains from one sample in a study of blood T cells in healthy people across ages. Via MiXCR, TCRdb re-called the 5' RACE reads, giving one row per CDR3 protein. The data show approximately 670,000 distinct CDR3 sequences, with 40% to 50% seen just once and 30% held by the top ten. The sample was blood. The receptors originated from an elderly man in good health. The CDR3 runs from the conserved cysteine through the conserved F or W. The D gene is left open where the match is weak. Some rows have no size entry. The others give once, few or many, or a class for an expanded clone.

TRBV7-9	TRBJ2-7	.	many	TGTGCCAGCAGCGAAGTTCAGTACGAGCAGTACTTC	CASSEVQYEQYF
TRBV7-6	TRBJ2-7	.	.	TGTGCCAGCAGCAAAAACCCGACAGCGTCCTACGAGCAGTACTTC	CASSKNPTASYEQYF
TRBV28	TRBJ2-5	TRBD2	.	TGTGCCAGCAGTTTATTAGGCGGGGGTGAAGAGACCCAGTACTTC	CASSLLGGGEETQYF
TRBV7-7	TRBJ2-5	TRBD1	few	TGTGCCAGCAGCCAGACAGGGCCCGGAGAGACCCAGTACTTC	CASSQTGPGETQYF
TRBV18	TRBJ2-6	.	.	TGTGCCAGCTCACCGACAGGAAGCTCTGGGGCCAACGTCCTGACTTTC	CASSPTGSSGANVLTF
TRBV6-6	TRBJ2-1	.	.	TGTGCCAGCAGCTCAATTGGGCAGATCCTCCATGAGCAGTTCTTC	CASSSIGQILHEQFF
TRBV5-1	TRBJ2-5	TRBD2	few	TGCGCCAGCAGCTTGCCGGCTAGCGGGGGGGCCGAGGAGACCCAGTACTTC	CASSLPASGGAEETQYF
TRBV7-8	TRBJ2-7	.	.	TGTGCCAGCAGCTTAGAAGGGGCGCGCGACGAGCAGTACTTC	CASSLEGARDEQYF
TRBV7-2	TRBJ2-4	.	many	TGTGCCAGCAGCTTAATCAGGGTCTCCTTGGCCAAAAACATTCAGTACTTC	CASSLIRVSLAKNIQYF
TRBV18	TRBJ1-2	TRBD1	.	TGTGCCAGCTCACCACCCACGGCCAGGGGGTATGGCTACACCTTC	CASSPPTARGYGYTF
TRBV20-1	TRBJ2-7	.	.	TGCAGTGCTAGAGGATGGGGCGCGACCTACGAGCAGTACTTC	CSARGWGATYEQYF
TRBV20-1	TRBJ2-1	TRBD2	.	TGCAGTGCTAGAAAGGACGGGAGGCTCTACAATGAGCAGTTCTTC	CSARKDGRLYNEQFF
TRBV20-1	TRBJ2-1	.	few	TGCAGTGCCAAGGATATGGGGGTCTCCTACAATGAGCAGTTCTTC	CSAKDMGVSYNEQFF
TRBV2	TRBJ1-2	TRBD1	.	TGTGCCAGCAGTGAAGTTTTCGGGGACAGGGGGTCTGGCTACACCTTC	CASSEVFGDRGSGYTF
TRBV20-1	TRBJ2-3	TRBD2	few	TGCAGTGCTCCTCCCCTCCGGGGGGGCAGCACAGATACGCAGTATTTT	CSAPPLRGGSTDTQYF
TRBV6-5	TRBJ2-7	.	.	TGTGCCAGCCAACGGAACTTACTATCCTACGAGCAGTACTTC	CASQRNLLSYEQYF
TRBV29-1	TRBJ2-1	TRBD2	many	TGCAGCGTTGGGCCCACTAGCGGGGGGGAACACAATGAGCAGTTCTTC	CSVGPTSGGEHNEQFF
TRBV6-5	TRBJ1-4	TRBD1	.	TGTGCCAGCAGTTGGGGGACAGAGAATGAAAAACTGTTTTTT	CASSWGTENEKLFF
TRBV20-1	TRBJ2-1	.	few	TGCAGTGCTAGGAGGGAGTATGAGCAGTTCTTC	CSARREYEQFF
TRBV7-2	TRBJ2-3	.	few	TGTGCCAGCAGCCTCACCTTATTTACTGATACGCAGTATTTT	CASSLTLFTDTQYF
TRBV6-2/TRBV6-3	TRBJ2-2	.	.	TGTGCCAGCATCTTGACTAGAAACGCCGGGGAGCTGTTTTTT	CASILTRNAGELFF
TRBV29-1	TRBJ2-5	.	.	TGCAGCGTTGAAGAGGGGGAGAGAGAGACCCAGTACTTC	CSVEEGERETQYF
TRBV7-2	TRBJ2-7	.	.	TGTGCCAGCAGCTTGAGCCGAACTGAGCAGTACTTC	CASSLSRTEQYF
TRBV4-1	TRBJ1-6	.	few	TGCGCCAGCAGCCAAGAGACGAGGACGTATGATTCACCCCTCCACTTT	CASSQETRTYDSPLHF
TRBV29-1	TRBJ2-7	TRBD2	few	TGCAGCGTTGAAACGGCTAGCGGGGGGGCAACCTACGAGCAGTACTTC	CSVETASGGATYEQYF
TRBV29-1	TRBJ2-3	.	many	TGCAGCGTAGCGCCCGGGGCAGATACGCAGTATTTT	CSVAPGADTQYF
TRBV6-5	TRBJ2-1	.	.	TGTGCCAGCAGTACCCGGACCCTCGGCAATGAGCAGTTCTTC	CASSTRTLGNEQFF
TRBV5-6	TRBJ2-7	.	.	TGTGCCAGCAGCTTATGGGACCGCCTGAGCAATGAGCAGTACTTC	CASSLWDRLSNEQYF
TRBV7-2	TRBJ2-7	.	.	TGTGCCAGCAGCTTAGCTGGGACGGGTAAGGGCTACGAGCTGTACTTC	CASSLAGTGKGYELYF
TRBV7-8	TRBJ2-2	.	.	TGTGCCAGCAGCTTAGGGACAGAGGCCGGGGAGCTGTTTTTT	CASSLGTEAGELFF
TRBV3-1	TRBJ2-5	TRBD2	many	TGTGCCAGCAGCCAAGATGTCCTAGCGGTTATGGAGACCCAGTACTTC	CASSQDVLAVMETQYF
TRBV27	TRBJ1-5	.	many	TGTGCCAGCAGTCCCCTGGGAGGGATCAGAGATCAGCCCCAGCATTTT	CASSPLGGIRDQPQHF
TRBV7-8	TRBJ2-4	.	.	TGTGCCAGCAGCTTAGCCAGGGGACAAGAGGCCCAGTACTTC	CASSLARGQEAQYF
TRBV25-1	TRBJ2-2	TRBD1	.	TGTGCCAGCAGTGCCCGGACAGGGGGCACCGGGGAGCTGTTTTTT	CASSARTGGTGELFF
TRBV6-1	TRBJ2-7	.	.	TGTGCCAGCAGTGTCGAGGGAGGTAGCTCCTACGAGCAGTACTTC	CASSVEGGSSYEQYF
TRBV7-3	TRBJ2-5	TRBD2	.	TGTGCCAGCAGCTTAAGCGGTAGCGGGAGGGATAGAGAGACCCAGTACTTC	CASSLSGSGRDRETQYF
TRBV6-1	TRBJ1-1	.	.	TGTGCCAGTAAACTCTCACTGAACACTGAAGCTTTCTTT	CASKLSLNTEAFF
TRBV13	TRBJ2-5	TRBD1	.	TGTGCCAGCAGCACCTCGACAGGGGGGGACTCCTACAATGAGCAGTACTTC	CASSTSTGGDSYNEQYF
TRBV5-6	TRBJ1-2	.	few	TGTGCCAGCAGCATCGGGTTTGCTAACTATGGCTACACCTTC	CASSIGFANYGYTF
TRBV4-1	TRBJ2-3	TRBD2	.	TGCGCCAGCAGCCAAGACAGGCGGGGGAGCACAGATACGCAGTATTTT	CASSQDRRGSTDTQYF
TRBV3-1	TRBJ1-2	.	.	TGTACCAGCAGCCAAGATCTACAGTCCTCTGGCTTCACCTTC	CTSSQDLQSSGFTF
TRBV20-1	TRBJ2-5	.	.	TGCAGTGCTAGAGCCCCTGGAGTCGCGGATCGAGAGACCCAGTACTTC	CSARAPGVADRETQYF
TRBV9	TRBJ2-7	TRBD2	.	TGTGCCAGCAGCGTAGGGGTGGTTCCTAGCGGGAACCACAATGAGCAGTACTTC	CASSVGVVPSGNHNEQYF
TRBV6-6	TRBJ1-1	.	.	TGTGCCAGCAGTGAGGAACCCGGTGAAGCTTTCTTT	CASSEEPGEAFF